Below are 10 T cell receptor beta chains sequenced from a single sample in a study of T cell repertoires in cytomegalovirus infection. Which antigens these TCRs recognize remains unknown. One entry per CDR3 protein results from TCRdb running MiXCR on the reads. The data show roughly 170,000 distinct CDR3 sequences, with roughly 22% seen just once and roughly 25% held by the top ten. Sequences were derived from CD8+ T cells from cultured PBMCs, sampled from culture after CMV antigen stimulation. The origin of the receptors is a human donor in good health (CMV status not recorded). Some clones in this sample may be carry-over from other donors' samples.

The gene calls are TRBV12-3 or TRBV12-4 and TRBJ2-7; the D gene is possibly TRBD2 (5 bases). The CDR3 spans 14 residues. V was pared by 3 bases and J by 2 bases, with 11 bases between. CDR3 loop: CASSFPDFTYEQYF. CDR3 nucleotides: TGTGCCAGCAGTTTTCCGGACTTCACCTACGAGCAGTACTTC.

In this sample, this clonotype turned up a few times. This chain connects TRBV7-2 to TRBJ2-2; D could derive from TRBD1 or TRBD2 (6 bases each). The V gene lost 3 bases and the J gene lost 1 base, with 12 bases spanning the gap. Germline V gene data show CDR1 as SGHTA and CDR2 as FQGNSA. The CDR3 loop spans 16 amino acids. The CDR3 DNA reads TGTGCCAGCAGCTTTTTAGGGGGGCAGAACACCGGGGAGCTGTTTTTT. Protein: CASSFLGGQNTGELFF.

The V gene is TRBV7-6, the J gene TRBJ2-3; 7 nucleotides line up with TRBD2. Trimming at V came to 5 bases and at J to 2 bases, leaving 4 bases not matched to a gene. Germline values: CDR1 SGHVS, CDR2 FNYEAQ. The CDR3 consists of 14 residues. CDR3 in DNA: TGTGCCAGCAGCCCTAGCGGCCCCACAGATACGCAGTATTTT. Translation gives CASSPSGPTDTQYF.

This clonotype occurred a few times. V is TRBV7-2 and J is TRBJ2-7; 8 nucleotides align to TRBD1. The V and J ends lost 4 bases and 6 bases, in that order; junction bases with no gene match: 5. The CDR3 totals 13 residues. The germline V gene has CDR1 SGHTA and CDR2 FQGNSA. The CDR3 DNA sequence: TGTGCCAGCAGCTATGGGACAGGCGGCGAGCAGTACTTC. Its translation: CASSYGTGGEQYF.

The gene calls are TRBV4-3 and TRBJ2-7; TRBD1 aligns across 11 bases. V gave up 3 bases and J gave up 3 bases; unmatched junction bases: 4. Germline CDR1 is LGHNA and CDR2 is YSLEER. CDR3 length: 15 amino acids. In DNA form, the CDR3 reads TGCGCCAGCAGCCATTGGGGACAGGGGGACTACGAGCAGTACTTC. This translates into CASSHWGQGDYEQYF.

This clonotype came up a few times. The V and J genes are TRBV6-5 and TRBJ1-2, with 7 bases that match TRBD1. After removal of 2 bases from V and 6 bases from J, the junction contained 9 bases not matched to a gene. Germline values: CDR1 MNHEY, CDR2 SVGAGI. CDR3 length: 15 residues. CDR3 in DNA: TGTGCCAGCAGTTACGGGGAAGACAGGGTAGATGGCTACACCTTC. It specifies CASSYGEDRVDGYTF.

The CDR3 nucleotides are TGTGCCAGCAGCTTGCTTGTGGAAGTAGGAGGAAACACCATATATTTT. This gives the protein CASSLLVEVGGNTIYF. The rearrangement joins TRBV7-2 to TRBJ1-3; D is undetermined. The germline CDR1 and CDR2 sequences are SGHTA and FQGNSA. Trimming removed 3 bases from V and 4 bases from J, with 16 bases in between. The CDR3 is 16 amino acids.

The J gene is TRBJ1-1, the V gene TRBV6-8; unclear D gene. CDR3 length: 13 residues. V shed 4 bases and J shed 4 bases, with 10 bases lying between them. Germline CDR1 and CDR2: MNHGY and SAAAGT. In DNA form, the CDR3 reads TGTGCCAGCAGTTTCGGTCCCATCACTGAAGCTTTCTTT. It is translated as CASSFGPITEAFF.

In its sample, this clonotype was seen a few times. The V and J genes are TRBV27 and TRBJ2-7, with D tentatively TRBD2 (6 bases). Trimming took 4 bases from V and 7 from J, leaving 14 bases between them. Germline-derived CDR1 and CDR2 are MNHEY and SMNVEV (reference sequence). The CDR3 has 13 amino acids. CDR3 in DNA: TGTGCCAGCAGTTACGGAGGGTCAGGGGAGCAGTACTTC. It is translated as CASSYGGSGEQYF.

The J gene is TRBJ2-5, the V gene TRBV10-3, with D maybe TRBD1 (6 bases). Germline loops: CDR1 ENHRY, CDR2 SYGVKD. Trimming cost V 6 bases and J 5 bases, with 16 bases left between them. The CDR3 loop spans 14 amino acids. DNA of the CDR3: TGTGCCATCAGCCCCAGCGTAGGGGGTGAGACCCAGTACTTC. Encoded protein: CAISPSVGGETQYF.